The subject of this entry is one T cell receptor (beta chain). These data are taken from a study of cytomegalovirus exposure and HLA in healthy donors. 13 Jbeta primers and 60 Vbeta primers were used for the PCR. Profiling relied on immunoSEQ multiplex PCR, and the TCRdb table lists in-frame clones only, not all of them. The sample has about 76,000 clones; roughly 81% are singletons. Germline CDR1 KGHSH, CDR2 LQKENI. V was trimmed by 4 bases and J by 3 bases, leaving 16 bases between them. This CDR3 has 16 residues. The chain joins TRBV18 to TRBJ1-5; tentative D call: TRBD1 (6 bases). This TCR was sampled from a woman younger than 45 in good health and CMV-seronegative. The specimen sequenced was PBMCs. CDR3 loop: CASSQLAQGINQPQHF. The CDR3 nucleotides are TGTGCCAGCTCACAGCTGGCCCAGGGGATCAATCAGCCCCAGCATTTT.